This paragraph reports one T cell receptor beta chain. This sample stems from a study of blood T cell repertoires in COVID-19. Profiled with immunoSEQ multiplex PCR; TCRdb holds only in-frame clones, not every one. The sample lists 300,000 to 350,000 clones, about 90% occurring once. This CDR3 spans 17 amino acids. Germline assignment: CDR1 LNHNV and CDR2 YYDKDF (reference sequence). V lost 1 base, J lost 2 bases, and 10 bases stayed unmatched. The chain couples TRBV15 to TRBJ2-5; 7 bases align to TRBD1. The sequenced material came from peripheral blood. This TCR derives from a man in his late teens or twenties with active or convalescent COVID-19. This CDR3 reads CATSRVGRQGRQETQYF. In DNA, the CDR3 is TGTGCCACCAGCAGAGTTGGAAGACAGGGCCGGCAAGAGACCCAGTACTTC.